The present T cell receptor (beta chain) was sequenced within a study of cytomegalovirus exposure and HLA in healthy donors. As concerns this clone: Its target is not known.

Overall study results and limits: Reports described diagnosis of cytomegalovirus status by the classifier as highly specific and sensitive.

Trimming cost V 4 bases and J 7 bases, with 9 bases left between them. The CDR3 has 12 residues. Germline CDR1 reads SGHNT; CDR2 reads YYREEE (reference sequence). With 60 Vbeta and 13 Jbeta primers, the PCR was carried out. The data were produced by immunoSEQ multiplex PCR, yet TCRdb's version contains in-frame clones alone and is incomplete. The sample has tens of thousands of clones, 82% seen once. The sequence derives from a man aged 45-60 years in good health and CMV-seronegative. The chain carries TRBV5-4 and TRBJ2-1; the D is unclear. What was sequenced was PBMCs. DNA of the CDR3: TGTGCCAGCAGCGGCCCATGGAATGAGCAGTTCTTC. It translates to CASSGPWNEQFF.